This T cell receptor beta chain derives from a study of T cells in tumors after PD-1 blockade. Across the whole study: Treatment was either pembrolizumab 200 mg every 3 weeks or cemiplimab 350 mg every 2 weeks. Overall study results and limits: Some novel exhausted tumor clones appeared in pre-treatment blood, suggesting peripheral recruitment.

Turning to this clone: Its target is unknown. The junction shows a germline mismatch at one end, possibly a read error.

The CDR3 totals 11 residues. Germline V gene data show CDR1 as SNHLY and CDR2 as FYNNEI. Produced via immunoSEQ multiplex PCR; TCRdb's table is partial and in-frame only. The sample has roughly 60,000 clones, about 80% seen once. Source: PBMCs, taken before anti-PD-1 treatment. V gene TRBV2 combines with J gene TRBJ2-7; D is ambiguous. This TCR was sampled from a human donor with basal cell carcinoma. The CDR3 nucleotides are TGTGCCAGCAGTGAAATGAGAGACCCGGACTTC. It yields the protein CASSEMRDPDF.